Shown below are 7 T cell receptor beta chains from a single sample sequenced in a study of cytomegalovirus exposure and HLA in healthy donors. PCR was performed using 60 Vbeta and 13 Jbeta primers. The repertoire was sequenced with immunoSEQ multiplex PCR; TCRdb's copy has only in-frame clones and lacks some. The sample has some 150,000 clones, more than 60% seen once. Sequencing used PBMCs. The receptors were sampled from a man aged 35-49 years in good health and CMV-seronegative.

The chain employs TRBV11-2 and TRBJ1-1, with a weak D call TRBD1 (5 bases). V lost 6 bases, J lost 1 base, and 15 bases lay in between. CDR3 length equals 15 residues. Germline V gives CDR1 SGHAT, CDR2 FQNNGV. CDR3 in amino acids: CASSLGIQANTEAFF. The DNA of the CDR3 is TGTGCCAGCAGTCTGGGGATACAGGCGAACACTGAAGCTTTCTTT.

V and J are TRBV7-8 and TRBJ2-3, with 7 bases matching TRBD1. The CDR3 sequence is 16 residues long. V dropped 3 bases and J dropped 5; count of bases not matched to a gene: 11. Germline V lookup: CDR1 SGHVS, CDR2 FQNEAQ. CDR3 sequence reads: CASSFLRQGRGDTQYF. CDR3 DNA: TGTGCCAGCAGCTTCCTCAGACAGGGCCGGGGAGATACGCAGTATTTT.

The chain carries TRBV9 and TRBJ1-4, with D possibly TRBD1 on 5 matching bases. With 4 bases removed from V and 0 bases from J, the gap between germline ends came to 13 bases. CDR1 is SGDLS and CDR2 is YYNGEE in the germline V gene. This CDR3 is 16 amino acids long. CDR3 DNA sequence: TGTGCCAGCAGCCCCCGGGGGGGGGCAACTAATGAAAAACTGTTTTTT. This gives the protein CASSPRGGATNEKLFF. Variable domain in full (rest from reference TRBV9 and TRBJ1-4): DSGVTQTPKHLITATGQRVTLRCSPRSGDLSVYWYQQSLDQGLQFLIQYYNGEERAKGNILERFSAQQFPDLHSELNLSSLELGDSALYFCASSPRGGATNEKLFFGSGTQLSVL.

The chain uses TRBV5-1 and TRBJ1-3; perhaps TRBD1 as D (6 bases). The CDR3 covers 14 residues. CDR1 is SGHRS and CDR2 is YFSETQ in the germline V gene. Between the trimmed V and J ends, which lost 3 bases and 2 bases, there was a span of 9 bases. The CDR3 here is CASSSGTPGNTIYF. CDR3 nucleotide sequence: TGCGCCAGCAGCTCTGGGACACCTGGAAACACCATATATTTT.

The rearrangement joins TRBV19 to TRBJ2-5; 8 bases line up with TRBD2. Germline assignment: CDR1 LNHDA and CDR2 SQIVND (reference sequence). Trimming cost V 5 bases and J 1 base; bases outside gene matches: 9. The CDR3 is made up of 16 amino acids. The CDR3 DNA reads as TGTGCCAGTAGTCTATATAAACTAGCGGCCCAAGAGACCCAGTACTTC. This gives the protein CASSLYKLAAQETQYF. The whole variable domain, remainder taken from reference TRBV19 and TRBJ2-5, is DGGITQSPKYLFRKEGQNVTLSCEQNLNHDAMYWYRQDPGQGLRLIYYSQIVNDFQKGDIAEGYSVSREKKESFPLTVTSAQKNPTAFYLCASSLYKLAAQETQYFGPGTRLLVL.

The chain recombines TRBV9 with TRBJ2-1, with D maybe TRBD2 (5 bases). CDR1 and CDR2 (germline): SGDLS, YYNGEE. The CDR3 sequence is 15 residues long. V was shortened by 0 bases and J by 1 base, with 8 bases between the two germline ends. The CDR3 DNA sequence: TGTGCCAGCAGCGTAGCTGAGCGGTCCTACAATGAGCAGTTCTTC. Its translation: CASSVAERSYNEQFF.

The chain employs TRBV4-3 and TRBJ2-2, with TRBD2 identical over 7 bases. This CDR3 comprises 15 residues. Germline values: CDR1 LGHNA, CDR2 YSLEER. V was pared by 0 bases and J by 7 bases, with 5 bases of the junction left unmatched. The DNA of the CDR3 is TGCGCCAGCAGCCAAGATGTGGGGGGGGGCGGGGAGCTGTTTTTT. It specifies CASSQDVGGGGELFF.